Each of the 12 T cell receptor beta chains below was sequenced from the same sample in a study of sequential checkpoint blockade in melanoma. The sample's treatment: randomized to nivolumab then ipilimumab (arm A) or the reverse (arm B). The repertoire was sequenced with immunoSEQ multiplex PCR; TCRdb's copy has only in-frame clones and lacks some. The data hold about 11,000 clones, with about 81% observed a single time. Sequenced here: CD8+ T cells sorted from blood (inferred from file names), sampled from a patient given nivolumab and ipilimumab in sequence. These receptors all come from a human donor with melanoma.

V and J are TRBV6-5 and TRBJ1-1; D ambiguous. The CDR3 runs 14 residues. Germline CDR1 MNHEY, CDR2 SVGAGI. V lost 2 bases, J lost 0 bases, and 7 bases lay in between. In nucleotides, the CDR3 is TGTGCCAGCAGTTACAAGGAGCTGAACACTGAAGCTTTCTTT. It specifies CASSYKELNTEAFF.

The rearrangement joins TRBV5-6 to TRBJ2-5; D call uncertain. The DNA end lines up better with TRBJ2-7; the J call may be wrong. From germline, CDR1 is SGHDT and CDR2 YYEEEE. This CDR3 has 11 residues. DNA for the CDR3: TGTGCCAGCAGCTTTTTATACGAGCAGTACTTC. Its translation: CASSFLYEQYF.

The V and J genes are TRBV5-1 and TRBJ1-5; D is unresolved. CDR3 size: 13 residues. The germline V gene has CDR1 SGHRS and CDR2 YFSETQ. Trimming shortened V by 4 bases and J by 4 bases, and 9 bases separated the two germline ends. CDR3 amino acids: CASSPSGNQPQHF. CDR3 sequence (DNA): TGCGCCAGCAGCCCCTCCGGGAATCAGCCCCAGCATTTT.

This chain connects TRBV9 to TRBJ2-7; possibly TRBD1 for D (6 bases). The CDR3 totals 14 residues. From germline, CDR1 is SGDLS and CDR2 YYNGEE. Trimming cost V 0 bases and J 1 base, with 8 bases left between them. CDR3 residues: CASSVADSSYEQYF. CDR3 DNA sequence: TGTGCCAGCAGCGTAGCGGACAGTTCCTACGAGCAGTACTTC.

The chain recombines TRBV29-1 with TRBJ2-1, with unresolved D. This CDR3 region has 12 residues. Deletions cut 1 base from V and 10 bases from J, with 11 bases between. Germline V gives CDR1 SQVTM, CDR2 ANQGSEA. Written as DNA, the CDR3 is TGCAGCGTTGAAGTTACGAGGCAGGAGCAGTTCTTC. It translates to CSVEVTRQEQFF.

The CDR3 DNA is TGTGCCAGCAGTCGATGGCGGGACGAGCAGTACTTC. Translated, it gives CASSRWRDEQYF. The rearrangement uses TRBV27 and TRBJ2-7, with D perhaps matching TRBD2 (5 bases). Trimming took 5 bases from V and 5 from J, leaving 10 bases between them. The CDR3 sequence is 12 residues long. Germline loops: CDR1 MNHEY, CDR2 SMNVEV (reference sequence).

J is TRBJ2-1 and V is TRBV7-6; TRBD2 agrees at 7 bases. Per the germline V gene, CDR1 is SGHVS and CDR2 is FNYEAQ. Trimming at V came to 3 bases and at J to 4 bases, leaving 6 bases not matched to a gene. The length of the CDR3 is 15 residues. The CDR3 coding sequence is TGTGCCAGCAGCTTTCTAGCGGTAGAATACAATGAGCAGTTCTTC. It codes for CASSFLAVEYNEQFF.

The V call is TRBV6-5, the J call TRBJ2-5; 7 positions match TRBD1. Matching the DNA end better, TRBJ2-7 makes the J call doubtful. The CDR3 loop spans 14 amino acids. Per germline, CDR1 MNHEY and CDR2 SVGAGI. CDR3 nucleotides: TGTGCCAGCAGCCAGGGGGTATCGGGCCACGAGCAGTACTTC. Its protein is CASSQGVSGHEQYF.

The chain couples TRBV11-1 to TRBJ2-7; TRBD2 matches at 14 bases. V shed 5 bases and J 8 bases; nucleotides not matched to a gene: 14. Germline CDR1 reads SGHAT; CDR2 reads FQDESV (reference sequence). The CDR3 is 17 residues long. CDR3 sequence: CASSRNAGTSGGGKQYF. In nucleotides, the CDR3 is TGTGCCAGCAGCCGCAACGCAGGGACTAGCGGGGGAGGAAAGCAGTACTTC. Together with reference TRBV11-1 and TRBJ2-7, the CDR3 gives the full variable domain: EAEVAQSPRYKITEKSQAVAFWCDPISGHATLYWYRQILGQGPELLVQFQDESVVDDSQLPKDRFSAERLKGVDSTLKIQPAELGDSAMYLCASSRNAGTSGGGKQYFGPGTRLTVT.

The V and J genes are TRBV11-3 and TRBJ2-1, with 8 bases identical to TRBD2. V dropped 1 base and J dropped 6; count of bases not matched to a gene: 2. CDR1 is SGHNT and CDR2 is YENEEA in the germline V gene. The CDR3 runs to 14 residues. The DNA of the CDR3 is TGTGCCAGCAGCTTAGCCGGGACTAGCAATGAGCAGTTCTTC. This translates into CASSLAGTSNEQFF. Supplemented by reference TRBV11-3 and TRBJ2-1, the full variable domain reads EAGVVQSPRYKIIEKKQPVAFWCNPISGHNTLYWYLQNLGQGPELLIRYENEEAVDDSQLPKDRFSAERLKGVDSTLKIQPAELGDSAVYLCASSLAGTSNEQFFGPGTRLTVL.

The rearrangement links TRBV6-5 to TRBJ2-5; 10 nucleotides align to TRBD2. This CDR3 is 15 amino acids long. The ends lost 6 bases at V and 5 bases at J; junction bases unmatched: 9. Germline V gene sequence: CDR1 MNHEY, CDR2 SVGAGI. DNA of the CDR3: TGTGCCAGCAGCTCCGGACTAGCGGCGCGGGAGACCCAGTACTTC. This translates into CASSSGLAARETQYF.

The chain employs TRBV6-1 and TRBJ1-2; weak D call: TRBD1 (6 bases). The CDR3 loop spans 15 amino acids. Per germline, CDR1 MNHNS and CDR2 SASEGT. V was shortened by 0 bases and J by 6 bases, with 14 bases between the two germline ends. CDR3 amino acids: CASSEASDRPDGYTF. Here the CDR3 DNA reads TGTGCCAGCAGTGAAGCCAGCGACAGGCCCGATGGCTACACCTTC.